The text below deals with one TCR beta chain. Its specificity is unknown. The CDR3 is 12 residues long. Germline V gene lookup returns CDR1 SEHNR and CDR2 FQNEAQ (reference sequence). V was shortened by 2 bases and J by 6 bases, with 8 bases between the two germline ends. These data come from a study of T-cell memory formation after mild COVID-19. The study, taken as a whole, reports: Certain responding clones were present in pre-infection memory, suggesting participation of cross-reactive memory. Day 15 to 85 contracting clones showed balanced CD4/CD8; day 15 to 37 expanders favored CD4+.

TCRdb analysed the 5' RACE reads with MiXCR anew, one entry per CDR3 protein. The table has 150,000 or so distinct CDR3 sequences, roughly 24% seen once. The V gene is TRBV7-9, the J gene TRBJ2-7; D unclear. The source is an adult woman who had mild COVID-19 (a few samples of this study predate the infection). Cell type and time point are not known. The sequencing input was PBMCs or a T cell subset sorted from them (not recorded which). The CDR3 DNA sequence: TGTGCCAGCAGCTTACATCCGGGCGAGCAGTACTTC. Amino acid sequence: CASSLHPGEQYF.